A selection of T cell receptor beta chains follows, all from one sample in a study of TIL therapy for anti-PD-1-resistant metastatic lung cancer. The protocol was immunoSEQ multiplex PCR, while the TCRdb copy is restricted to in-frame clones and leaves out a portion. The data contain some 52,000 clones, around three quarters of them seen just once; the ten biggest clones take up about 5%. Sample: blood, taken at baseline. These TCRs come from a woman aged 25-80 years with non-small cell lung cancer. Each CDR3 is given with its conserved first and last residue. A D gene is named only where the DNA matches it firmly. Clone size is shown for a subset of rows, as once, few, many or a class of expanded clone.

j_call d_call clone_size v_call cdr3_nt cdr3_aa
TRBJ2-5 . . TRBV6-1 TGTGCCAGCAGTGAAGCTTTGGCTAACCAGTACTTC CASSEALANQYF
TRBJ2-7 TRBD1 . TRBV13 TGTGCCAGCAGCTTAGCTTTGGACAGGGACCCCTACGAGCAGTACTTC CASSLALDRDPYEQYF
TRBJ1-4 TRBD1 . TRBV9 TGTGCCAGCAGCCCCGACAGGGTAAAGGAAAAACTGTTTTTT CASSPDRVKEKLFF
TRBJ1-2 . . TRBV30 TGTGCCTGGAGTGTTGGGAGGGACTATGGCTACACCTTC CAWSVGRDYGYTF
TRBJ1-4 . few TRBV27 TGTGCCAGCAGTTTAAAGACAGATTTT CASSLKTDF
TRBJ2-3 . . TRBV27 TGTGCCAGCAGTAAATCCCGGGTAGCAGCTAGCACAGATACGCAGTATTTT CASSKSRVAASTDTQYF
TRBJ1-2 . . TRBV7-6 TGTGCCAGCAGCTCGTCTCCGGGGTATGGCTACACCTTC CASSSSPGYGYTF
TRBJ1-4 TRBD1 . TRBV4-1 TGCGCCAGCAGCCGGGGGACAGGGACCGACGATGAAAAACTGTTTTTT CASSRGTGTDDEKLFF
TRBJ1-4 . . TRBV10-3 TGTGCCATCAGCAGTACCGGGCAGACAACTAATGAAAAACTGTTTTTT CAISSTGQTTNEKLFF
TRBJ2-3 TRBD2 . TRBV15 TGTGCCACCAGCTCACGGACTAGCGGGAATACAGATACGCAGTATTTT CATSSRTSGNTDTQYF
TRBJ2-7 . . TRBV28 TGTGCCAGCAGTTTGACAGTCCCCTACGAGCAGTACTTC CASSLTVPYEQYF
TRBJ2-4 . few TRBV7-2 TGTGCCAGCAGCTTTTTAGGGGCAGGACCACAGTACTTC CASSFLGAGPQYF
TRBJ2-7 . . TRBV18 TGTGCCAGCTCACCACGAGGAGCCGACGAGCAGTACTTC CASSPRGADEQYF
TRBJ2-7 . . TRBV5-1 TGCGCCTGCCGGGAGAGAAGTATCGGCGAGCAGTACTTC CACRERSIGEQYF
TRBJ2-1 . once TRBV9 TGTGCCAGCAGCGTATGGGGGGTGACTAATGAGCAGTTCTTC CASSVWGVTNEQFF
TRBJ1-4 . . TRBV6-1 TGTGCCAGCAGTGAATTGGGGGGGAATGAAAAACTGTTTTTT CASSELGGNEKLFF
TRBJ1-2 . once TRBV10-3 TGTGCCATCAGTGAGTCAAGTGGCGCAGAGAATACCCTATATGGCTACACCTTC CAISESSGAENTLYGYTF
TRBJ2-7 . . TRBV14 TGTGCCAGCAACCAGAGGGGGGGGCCGTACGAGCAGTACTTC CASNQRGGPYEQYF
TRBJ1-3 . . TRBV19 TGTGCCAGTATCCATGGGCAGAAAGGCTCTGGAAACACCATATATTTT CASIHGQKGSGNTIYF
TRBJ1-2 . . TRBV28 TGTGCCAGCAGTCGGCAGGGGCGGGCCTATGGCTACACCTTC CASSRQGRAYGYTF
TRBJ1-1 . . TRBV29-1 TGCAGCGTTGTAACGGCGGTAGGGATTGAAGCTTTCTTT CSVVTAVGIEAFF
TRBJ1-4 . . TRBV5-1 TGCGCCAGCAGTCAGGGCGTGGGCGGAGAAAAACTGTTTTTT CASSQGVGGEKLFF
TRBJ2-3 . . TRBV18 TGTGCCAGCTCACCACTGGGCGTTAGCACAGATACGCAGTATTTT CASSPLGVSTDTQYF
TRBJ2-5 . . TRBV6-1 TGTGCCAGCGGGTGGGGACAAGAGACCCAGTACTTC CASGWGQETQYF
TRBJ2-2 . . TRBV29-1 TGCAGCGTGGGACCTCAGCCCGGGGAGCTGTTTTTT CSVGPQPGELFF
TRBJ1-3 . . TRBV6-5 TGTGCCAGCAGTTACTCGGGCAGGGGTAACACCATATATTTT CASSYSGRGNTIYF
TRBJ2-1 . . TRBV5-1 TGCGCCAGCAGCTTGGTCGGGACGCACAATGAGCAGTTCTTC CASSLVGTHNEQFF
TRBJ2-1 . . TRBV7-9 TGTGCCAGCAGCTTGCTAGCTCTCTACAATGAGCAGTTCTTC CASSLLALYNEQFF
TRBJ1-1 . . TRBV10-3 TGTGCCATCAGTGTTACCTTAGGAGACACTGAAGCTTTCTTT CAISVTLGDTEAFF
TRBJ2-3 TRBD2 . TRBV11-2 TGTGCCAGCAGCTTAGGAGCCCCTAGCGGGAGGGTTACAGATACGCAGTATTTT CASSLGAPSGRVTDTQYF
TRBJ1-2 . few TRBV2 TGTGCCAGCAGTCTGTATGGCTACACCTTC CASSLYGYTF
TRBJ2-1 . . TRBV2 TGTGCCAGCAGTGAGGAGGCCGCTTGGGGGGAGCAGTTCTTC CASSEEAAWGEQFF
TRBJ2-3 TRBD1 . TRBV4-3 TGCGCCAGCAGCCAAGAAGGGGGCAGGGGGTCAGATACGCAGTATTTT CASSQEGGRGSDTQYF
TRBJ2-7 . . TRBV2 TGTGCCAGCAGTGAAGCGCGACAGGCATCGAGGTACTTC CASSEARQASRYF
TRBJ2-2 . . TRBV23-1 TGCGCCAGCAGTCAGCCGGGCGCGAACACCGGGGAGCTGTTTTTT CASSQPGANTGELFF
TRBJ2-7 . . TRBV6-1 TGTGCCAGCAGTGCCGAGCGGTCCTTCTACGAGCAGTACTTC CASSAERSFYEQYF
TRBJ1-1 . . TRBV11-2 TGTGCCAGCAGGGAGACAGACATGAACACTGAAGCTTTCTTT CASRETDMNTEAFF
TRBJ1-2 . once TRBV29-1 TGCAGCGTTCTCACAGCGTCCTATGGCTACACCTTC CSVLTASYGYTF
TRBJ1-1 . . TRBV10-3 TGTGCCATCAGTGAGTCGTTTTACAGCCACATGAACACTGAAGCTTTCTTT CAISESFYSHMNTEAFF
TRBJ2-7 TRBD1 . TRBV19 TGTGCCAGTAGTATATCACCACGGGACAGCTCCTACGAGCAGTACTTC CASSISPRDSSYEQYF
TRBJ2-1 . . TRBV5-4 TGTGCCAGCAGCTCCTTGGAGTGGGTAGGTTACAATGAGCAGTTCTTC CASSSLEWVGYNEQFF
TRBJ1-4 . . TRBV9 TGTGCCAGCAGCGGCGGGACTATGGGTAATGAAAAACTGTTTTTT CASSGGTMGNEKLFF
TRBJ2-2 . . TRBV10-3 TGTGCCATCAGTGAAGGGAACACCGGGGAGCTGTTTTTT CAISEGNTGELFF
TRBJ2-3 TRBD1 . TRBV18 TGTGCCAGCTCACCAGGACAGGCCCCGGGAACAGATACGCAGTATTTT CASSPGQAPGTDTQYF
TRBJ2-3 . . TRBV18 TGTGCCAGCTCACCAAACGCGGAGACAGATACGCAGTATTTT CASSPNAETDTQYF
TRBJ2-7 . . TRBV6-5 TGTGCCAGCAGTTACTCGAGGGTCGGAGCCTACGAGCAGTACTTC CASSYSRVGAYEQYF
TRBJ1-1 TRBD1 . TRBV11-2 TGTGCCAGCAGCTTACACCCGACAGGGGTATGGAACACTGAAGCTTTCTTT CASSLHPTGVWNTEAFF
TRBJ2-7 TRBD1 few TRBV7-8 TGTGCCAGCAGCTTAGCCCTAGCTGGGACAGAGGGTCACGAGCAGTACTTC CASSLALAGTEGHEQYF
TRBJ1-2 TRBD1 . TRBV7-3 TGTGCCAGCAGCTTTGCGGCAGGGGGCGGCTACACCTTC CASSFAAGGGYTF
TRBJ1-6 TRBD1 . TRBV19 TGTGCCAGTAGTGGCTCCGGGACAGCTACACCCCTCCACTTT CASSGSGTATPLHF
TRBJ1-3 . . TRBV7-6 TGTGCCAGCAGCTTAGGTCCAGCCAACTCTGGAAACACCATATATTTT CASSLGPANSGNTIYF
TRBJ1-1 TRBD1 . TRBV6-1 TGTGCCAGCAGTGAAGATAGTGGGAGGAGGGGGCGCGGGACTGAAGCTTTCTTT CASSEDSGRRGRGTEAFF
TRBJ1-5 . . TRBV6-5 TGTGCCAGCAGTGAACATAGCCAGCCCCAGCATTTT CASSEHSQPQHF
TRBJ2-1 TRBD1 . TRBV5-1 TGCGCCAGCAGCTCGAGGACAGGGGGTTCCTACAATGAGCAGTTCTTC CASSSRTGGSYNEQFF
TRBJ1-2 . . TRBV6-1 TGTGCCAGCAGTGACCAGGCCGCAAGGGGCTACACCTTC CASSDQAARGYTF
TRBJ2-7 . once TRBV5-4 TGTGCCAGCAGCCCGAGGACAACCCAACCTACCTACGAGCAGTACTTC CASSPRTTQPTYEQYF
TRBJ2-7 . . TRBV21-1 TGTGCCAGCAGTTGCAGGGGCCCTACTTACGAGCAGTACTTC CASSCRGPTYEQYF